This entry lists 13 T cell receptor beta chains sequenced from one sample in a study of shared clonotypes between healthy human individuals. CD45RO-negative cells were positively selected for CCR7, leaving out terminally differentiated effector memory CD45RA+ cells. Some clones are missing from TCRdb's copy, which holds only in-frame ones; the method was immunoSEQ multiplex PCR. Counted here are 500,000 to 700,000 clones, about 95% occurring once; the ten biggest clones make up around 0.12%. The sequencing sample was made of naive CD8+ T cells sorted from blood. The receptors shown here come from a young woman in good health.

This chain joins TRBV28 and TRBJ2-7; 7 bases are a match to TRBD2. The junction had 4 bases not matched to a gene; V was cut back by 2 bases and J by 3 bases. This CDR3 spans 14 amino acids. The V gene's germline CDR1 is MDHEN and CDR2 SYDVKM. CDR3 residues: CASSLRAGIYEQYF. In nucleotides, the CDR3 is TGTGCCAGCAGTTTACGAGCGGGGATCTACGAGCAGTACTTC.

In regard to this clone: The sample carries other DNA sequences with the same CDR3. V usage is TRBV19 and J usage is TRBJ2-1; a possible D gene is TRBD2 (5 bases). Trimming took off 3 bases at V and 10 bases at J, with 10 bases between the two ends. The CDR3 has 12 residues. Germline values: CDR1 LNHDA, CDR2 SQIVND (reference sequence). The CDR3 sequence: CASSIAGREQFF. For the CDR3, the DNA is TGTGCCAGTAGTATTGCGGGCAGAGAGCAGTTCTTC.

This chain links TRBV7-6 with TRBJ2-3; TRBD2 is a possible D gene (7 bases). CDR1 and CDR2 (germline): SGHVS, FNYEAQ. Trimming removed 6 bases from V and 4 bases from J, with 23 bases in between. CDR3 length equals 17 residues. The CDR3 region has the DNA TGTGCCAGCAGTCCAGAAGGACGGGGGGCCTCCCCAGATACGCAGTATTTT. Translated, it gives CASSPEGRGASPDTQYF.

The table lists this clone with a count of one. This chain links TRBV10-3 with TRBJ1-5; D may be TRBD1 (6 bases). The germline V gene encodes CDR1 ENHRY and CDR2 SYGVKD. The CDR3 totals 14 residues. Trimming pared 8 bases from V and 0 bases from J, leaving 11 bases between. Here the CDR3 reads CAIQDRDSNQPQHF. Written as DNA, the CDR3 is TGTGCCATCCAGGACAGAGATAGCAATCAGCCCCAGCATTTT.

The chain joins TRBV2 to TRBJ2-7, with D possibly TRBD1 on 5 matching bases. The V gene lost 4 bases and the J gene lost 4 bases, with 11 bases spanning the gap. CDR1 and CDR2 from the germline V gene are SNHLY and FYNNEI. This CDR3 has 13 residues. The CDR3 nucleotides are TGTGCCAGCAGTGTACAGGCGCAATACGAGCAGTACTTC. Translation: CASSVQAQYEQYF.

The chain couples TRBV27 to TRBJ2-7, with D perhaps TRBD2 (6 bases). CDR1 MNHEY and CDR2 SMNVEV come from the germline V gene (reference sequence). CDR3 length equals 14 residues. Trimming stripped 3 bases from V and 3 bases from J, with 12 bases between. The CDR3 here is CASSLGGAIYEQYF. The DNA for the CDR3 is TGTGCCAGCAGTTTGGGCGGGGCGATCTACGAGCAGTACTTC.

This chain connects TRBV29-1 to TRBJ2-7, with D possibly matching TRBD2 (5 bases). V was shortened by 7 bases and J by 2 bases, with 18 bases between the two germline ends. The CDR3 consists of 14 residues. The germline gives CDR1 SQVTM, CDR2 ANQGSEA. The CDR3 spells CSATFSGATYEQYF. The CDR3 region has the DNA TGCAGCGCTACGTTCAGCGGAGCGACCTACGAGCAGTACTTC.

The chain has TRBV5-1 and TRBJ1-4, with D possibly TRBD1 on 5 matching bases. Looked up from germline, CDR1 is SGHRS and CDR2 is YFSETQ. Trimming took off 0 bases at V and 7 bases at J, with 10 bases between the two ends. This CDR3 region has 14 residues. The CDR3 region has the DNA TGCGCCAGCAGCTTGGGCCTAACAGGTGAAAAACTGTTTTTT. Protein: CASSLGLTGEKLFF.

This clone was recorded only once. The genes are TRBV6-5 and TRBJ2-5; no definite D call. CDR1 and CDR2 (germline): MNHEY, SVGAGI. V was shortened by 7 bases and J by 1 base, with 10 bases between the two germline ends. The CDR3 spans 13 residues. In nucleotides, the CDR3 is TGTGCCAGCATGAGCCACCTCCAAGAGACCCAGTACTTC. Its translation is CASMSHLQETQYF.

The rearrangement uses TRBV28 and TRBJ2-1, with 9 bases identical to TRBD2. Trimming at V came to 3 bases and at J to 14 bases, leaving 11 bases not matched to a gene. The CDR3 spans 14 residues. Germline V CDR1 and CDR2: MDHEN, SYDVKM. CDR3 nucleotide sequence: TGTGCCAGCAGTTTCGAAAAATTAGCGGGAGCGGAGTTCTTC. Translating it yields CASSFEKLAGAEFF.

This rearrangement joins TRBV27 to TRBJ2-2, with D possibly TRBD1 on 5 matching bases. Between the trimmed V and J ends, which lost 6 bases and 4 bases, there was a span of 15 bases. There are 15 residues in the CDR3. Germline V lookup: CDR1 MNHEY, CDR2 SMNVEV (reference sequence). CDR3: CASSLITGATGELFF. The CDR3, as DNA: TGTGCCAGCAGCCTAATCACAGGAGCCACCGGGGAGCTGTTTTTT.

This chain connects TRBV2 to TRBJ1-5; no clear D. This CDR3 is 15 amino acids long. CDR1 and CDR2 (germline): SNHLY, FYNNEI. V shed 3 bases and J shed 5 bases, with 14 bases lying between them. This CDR3 is CASSDSGNFDQPQHF. The CDR3 bases are TGTGCCAGCAGTGATTCCGGGAATTTTGATCAGCCCCAGCATTTT.

This clone turned up a few times. The same CDR3 arises from other DNA sequences in this sample as well. The CDR3, as DNA: TGCGCCAGCAGCCAAGTGGGCTACGAGCAGTACTTC. Translating gives CASSQVGYEQYF. The rearrangement uses TRBV4-1 and TRBJ2-7; D unresolved. The germline V gene encodes CDR1 MGHRA and CDR2 YSYEKL. V was clipped by 1 base and J by 3 bases, with 4 bases between them. The CDR3 is 12 residues long.